Sequencing of this T cell receptor beta chain was carried out in a study of blood T cell repertoires in COVID-19. Germline CDR1 and CDR2: MDHEN and SYDVKM. V lost 5 bases, J lost 2 bases, and 6 bases stayed unmatched. This CDR3 contains 16 residues. In the original workflow: Using reference gene primer amplification, nucleated cell counts were estimated. The table came from immunoSEQ multiplex PCR; TCRdb's copy has only in-frame clones and leaves some out. That table furnishes V, J and clone size, whereas the DNA furnished D and trimming. The sample lists 270,000 or so clones; 82% were seen once. The sequenced sample was peripheral blood. This TCR was recovered from a woman between 18 and 29 years old with acute or convalescent COVID-19. The V gene is TRBV28, the J gene TRBJ2-3, with 11 bases aligning to TRBD2. CDR3 DNA: TGTGCCAGCAGTCCGATAGCGGGGGGGAACACAGATACGCAGTATTTT. Translating gives CASSPIAGGNTDTQYF.